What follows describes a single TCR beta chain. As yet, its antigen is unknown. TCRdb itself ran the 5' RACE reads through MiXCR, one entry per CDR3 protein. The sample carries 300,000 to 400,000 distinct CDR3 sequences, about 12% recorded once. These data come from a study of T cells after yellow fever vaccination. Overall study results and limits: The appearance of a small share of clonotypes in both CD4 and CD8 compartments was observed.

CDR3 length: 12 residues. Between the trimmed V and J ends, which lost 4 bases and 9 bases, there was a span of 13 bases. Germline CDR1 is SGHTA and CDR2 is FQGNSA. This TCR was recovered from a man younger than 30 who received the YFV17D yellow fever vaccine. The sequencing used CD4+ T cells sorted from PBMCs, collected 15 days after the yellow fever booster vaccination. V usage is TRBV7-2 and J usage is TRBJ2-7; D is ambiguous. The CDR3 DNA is TGTGCCAGCAGCTCCCCCGGTGGGGTGCAGTACTTC. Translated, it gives CASSSPGGVQYF.